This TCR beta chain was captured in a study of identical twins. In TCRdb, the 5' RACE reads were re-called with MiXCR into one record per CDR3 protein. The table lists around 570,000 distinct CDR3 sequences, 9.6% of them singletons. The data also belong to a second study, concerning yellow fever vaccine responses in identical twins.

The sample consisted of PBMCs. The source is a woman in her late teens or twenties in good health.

The CDR3 nucleotides are TGCAGTGCTCTTGGGAGGGGGAACTATGGCTACACCTTC. Amino acids: CSALGRGNYGYTF. The rearrangement joins TRBV20-1 to TRBJ1-2, with a weak D call TRBD1 (6 bases). The CDR3 loop spans 13 amino acids. Germline CDR1 reads DFQATT; CDR2 reads SNEGSKA (reference sequence). V was cut by 5 bases and J by 2 bases, with 12 bases left in between.